The 18 T cell receptor beta chains presented below share a single source sample, sequenced in a study of cytomegalovirus exposure and HLA in healthy donors. 13 Jbeta primers and 60 Vbeta primers were used for the PCR. Clones were sequenced by immunoSEQ multiplex PCR, and TCRdb holds only the in-frame ones, with some missing. The sample includes more than 85,000 clones, approximately 84% seen only once; the top ten take less than 2%. The sequencing sample was made of PBMCs. Receptor source: a man between 35 and 55 years old in good health and CMV-seronegative.

The rearrangement uses TRBV11-2 and TRBJ2-1; D is possibly TRBD2 (6 bases). V shed 2 bases and J shed 6 bases, with 11 bases lying between them. Germline V CDR1 and CDR2: SGHAT, FQNNGV. The CDR3 contains 14 residues. CDR3 loop: CASSLRLVINEQFF. CDR3 DNA sequence: TGTGCCAGCAGCTTACGACTAGTAATCAATGAGCAGTTCTTC.

The chain recombines TRBV5-1 with TRBJ1-1, with D uncertain. V lost 5 bases to trimming and J lost 8 bases, with 22 bases between them. In germline, CDR1 is SGHRS, CDR2 YFSETQ. The CDR3 extends over 15 amino acids. CDR3 sequence: CASSLVPPPSLEAFF. CDR3 sequence (DNA): TGCGCCAGCAGTCTTGTGCCCCCTCCGAGCCTAGAAGCTTTCTTT.

V is TRBV5-1 and J is TRBJ2-7; 7 bases are shared with TRBD1. CDR1 SGHRS and CDR2 YFSETQ come from the germline V gene. The CDR3 runs to 14 residues. The V segment lost 4 bases and the J segment 6 bases; nucleotides outside the gene matches: 10. In DNA, the CDR3 is TGCGCCAGCAGCGTGGGGGACAGTCACACCGAGCAGTACTTC. Protein sequence: CASSVGDSHTEQYF. Combining the CDR3 with reference TRBV5-1 and TRBJ2-7 gives the whole variable domain KAGVTQTPRYLIKTRGQQVTLSCSPISGHRSVSWYQQTPGQGLQFLFEYFSETQRNKGNFPGRFSGRQFSNSRSEMNVSTLELGDSALYLCASSVGDSHTEQYFGPGTRLTVT.

There are a few counts of this clone. The CDR3 loop reads CASSVVGTVGNQPQHF. The CDR3 region has the DNA TGTGCCAGCAGTGTAGTCGGGACAGTGGGAAATCAGCCCCAGCATTTT. The rearrangement uses TRBV6-1 and TRBJ1-5; 7 nucleotides align to TRBD1. The CDR3 is made up of 16 amino acids. Trimming at V came to 4 bases and at J to 4 bases, leaving 10 bases not matched to a gene. Germline CDR1 MNHNS, CDR2 SASEGT.

This CDR3 reads CASSATRLPLGNEQFF. The CDR3 coding sequence is TGTGCCAGCAGCGCGACAAGGTTGCCCTTAGGTAATGAGCAGTTCTTC. The gene calls are TRBV7-9 and TRBJ2-1; D is undetermined. The CDR3 runs 16 residues. Trimming took 5 bases from V and 7 from J, leaving 21 bases between them. Germline CDR1 is SEHNR and CDR2 is FQNEAQ (reference sequence).

In nucleotides, the CDR3 is TGTGCCAGCAGCCCGGGACTAGGCGAGCAGTACTTC. As protein: CASSPGLGEQYF. V gene TRBV11-3 combines with J gene TRBJ2-7; the match to TRBD2 covers 8 bases. With V trimmed by 5 bases and J by 6 bases, 3 bases remained unmatched. The length of the CDR3 is 12 residues. Germline V gene data show CDR1 as SGHNT and CDR2 as YENEEA.

V usage is TRBV5-6 and J usage is TRBJ1-1; tentative D call: TRBD1 (5 bases). V lost 2 bases, J lost 2 bases, and 16 bases lay in between. In germline, CDR1 is SGHDT, CDR2 YYEEEE. This CDR3 region has 16 residues. Here the CDR3 reads CASSFPGFDSNTEAFF. The CDR3 DNA sequence: TGTGCCAGCAGCTTCCCCGGATTTGACAGCAACACTGAAGCTTTCTTT. Drawing the rest from reference TRBV5-6 and TRBJ1-1, the complete variable domain is DAGVTQSPTHLIKTRGQQVTLRCSPKSGHDTVSWYQQALGQGPQFIFQYYEEEERQRGNFPDRFSGHQFPNYSSELNVNALLLGDSALYLCASSFPGFDSNTEAFFGQGTRLTVV.

The chain recombines TRBV30 with TRBJ2-5; D is possibly TRBD1 (5 bases). The DNA end is more similar to TRBJ2-7, so the J call may be wrong. Germline values: CDR1 GTSNPN, CDR2 SVGIG (reference sequence). The CDR3 has 12 amino acids. The CDR3 DNA reads TGTGCCTGGAGTCTTAGGGGCTACGAGCAGTACTTC. This translates into CAWSLRGYEQYF.

The chain recombines TRBV28 with TRBJ1-6; 8 nucleotides agree with TRBD1. The V and J ends lost 5 bases and 5 bases, in that order; junction bases with no gene match: 8. Germline V gives CDR1 MDHEN, CDR2 SYDVKM. This CDR3 comprises 16 residues. The CDR3: CASSHLQGANNSPLHF. The CDR3 DNA sequence: TGTGCCAGCAGTCACCTCCAGGGGGCGAATAATTCACCCCTCCACTTT.

The genes are TRBV7-2 and TRBJ1-5; TRBD1 aligns across 9 bases. This CDR3 is built from 15 residues. Germline V CDR1 and CDR2: SGHTA, FQGNSA. V shed 5 bases, J shed 1 base, and the junction held 3 bases outside the gene matches. The CDR3 loop is CASSRGQGSNQPQHF. In DNA, the CDR3 is TGTGCCAGCAGCCGGGGACAGGGAAGCAATCAGCCCCAGCATTTT.

This clone has just a few counts. The chain recombines TRBV6-1 with TRBJ1-5; TRBD1 is a possible D gene (5 bases). The CDR3 extends over 16 amino acids. CDR1 and CDR2 from the germline V gene are MNHNS and SASEGT. Trimming cost V 3 bases and J 5 bases, with 17 bases left between them. For the CDR3, the DNA is TGTGCCAGCAGTGATTCACCGTCCAGGGTGGATCAGCCCCAGCATTTT. Translating it yields CASSDSPSRVDQPQHF.

J is TRBJ1-5 and V is TRBV2; D gene uncertain. V was clipped by 4 bases and J by 5 bases, with 12 bases between them. The CDR3 contains 14 residues. The V gene's germline CDR1 is SNHLY and CDR2 FYNNEI. CDR3: CASSVATRDQPQHF. The CDR3 DNA sequence: TGTGCCAGCAGTGTTGCCACGCGGGATCAGCCCCAGCATTTT.

V is TRBV7-2 and J is TRBJ2-7; D is perhaps TRBD1 (6 bases). Germline values: CDR1 SGHTA, CDR2 FQGNSA. The CDR3 consists of 13 residues. The germline V and J ends were trimmed by 5 bases and 2 bases, with 10 bases remaining between them. The DNA for the CDR3 is TGTGCCAGCAGCCGCAGGGGCCCCTACGAGCAGTACTTC. Translating it yields CASSRRGPYEQYF.

This chain joins TRBV4-1 and TRBJ2-2; TRBD1 aligns across 10 bases. The CDR3 runs to 16 residues. From germline, CDR1 is MGHRA and CDR2 YSYEKL. Unmatched junction bases numbered 7, after V lost 2 bases and J lost 7 bases. The CDR3 region has the DNA TGCGCCAGCAGCCAACAGGGACAGGGGAACGGCGGGGAGCTGTTTTTT. Protein: CASSQQGQGNGGELFF.

V is TRBV29-1 and J is TRBJ1-1; TRBD1 aligns across 7 bases. The ends lost 3 bases at V and 0 bases at J; junction bases unmatched: 7. The CDR3 contains 15 residues. Germline loops: CDR1 SQVTM, CDR2 ANQGSEA. CDR3 sequence: CSVERPGQLNTEAFF. The DNA for the CDR3 is TGCAGCGTTGAGAGACCGGGACAGTTGAACACTGAAGCTTTCTTT.

The chain links TRBV7-9 to TRBJ2-2, with 8 positions matching TRBD1. The CDR3 length is 16 residues. CDR1 SEHNR and CDR2 FQNEAQ come from the germline V gene (reference sequence). With 5 bases clipped from V and 3 bases from J, the junction kept 8 bases outside the gene matches. DNA of the CDR3: TGTGCCAGCAGCCCCCGACAGGGGAGCGACACCGGGGAGCTGTTTTTT. Amino acid sequence: CASSPRQGSDTGELFF.

This chain uses TRBV18 with TRBJ2-5, with D possibly TRBD1 on 6 matching bases. Looked up from germline, CDR1 is KGHSH and CDR2 is LQKENI. The ends were cut back, 2 bases at V and 4 bases at J, with 8 bases in the middle. CDR3 size: 13 residues. The chain's CDR3 is CASSPLTGETQYF. The CDR3, as DNA: TGTGCCAGCTCACCATTGACAGGAGAGACCCAGTACTTC. Full variable domain (missing parts from reference TRBV18 and TRBJ2-5): NAGVMQNPRHLVRRRGQEARLRCSPMKGHSHVYWYRQLPEEGLKFMVYLQKENIIDESGMPKERFSAEFPKEGPSILRIQQVVRGDSAAYFCASSPLTGETQYFGPGTRLLVL.

The CDR3: CASSLFDEQFF. CDR3 sequence (DNA): TGTGCCAGCAGCTTGTTCGATGAGCAGTTCTTC. The rearrangement uses TRBV5-4 and TRBJ2-1, with no clear D. V was trimmed by 1 base and J by 8 bases, leaving 4 bases between them. Per the germline V gene, CDR1 is SGHNT and CDR2 is YYREEE (reference sequence). This CDR3 region has 11 residues.